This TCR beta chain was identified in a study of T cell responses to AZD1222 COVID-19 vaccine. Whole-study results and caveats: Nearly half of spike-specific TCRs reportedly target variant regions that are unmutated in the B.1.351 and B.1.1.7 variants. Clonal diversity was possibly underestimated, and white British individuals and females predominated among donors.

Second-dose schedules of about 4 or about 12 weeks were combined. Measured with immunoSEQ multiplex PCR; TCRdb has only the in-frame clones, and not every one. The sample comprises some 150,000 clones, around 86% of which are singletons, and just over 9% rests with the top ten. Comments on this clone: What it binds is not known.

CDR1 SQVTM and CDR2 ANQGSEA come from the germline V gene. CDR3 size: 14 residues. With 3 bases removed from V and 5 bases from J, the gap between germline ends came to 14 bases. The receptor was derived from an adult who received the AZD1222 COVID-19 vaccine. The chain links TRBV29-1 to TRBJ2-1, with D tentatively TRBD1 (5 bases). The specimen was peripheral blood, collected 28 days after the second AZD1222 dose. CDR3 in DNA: TGCAGCGTTGACGGTCAGGGTAGGAACAATGAGCAGTTCTTC. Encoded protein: CSVDGQGRNNEQFF.